Listed here is a single TCR beta chain. As yet, its antigen is unknown. The data originate from a study of cytomegalovirus exposure and HLA in healthy donors. Study-level results: Clonal expansion, a later analysis showed, was greater in HLA-associated TCR beta chains than in equally common others. An analysis that was carried out later associated 16,951 TCR beta sequences with HLA alleles at 0.05 false discovery rate.

This CDR3 is 15 amino acids long. Germline lookup yields CDR1 MNHEY and CDR2 SVGAGI. The V gene lost 7 bases and the J gene lost 1 base, with 16 bases spanning the gap. Primers: 60 Vbeta forward and 13 Jbeta reverse. Here immunoSEQ multiplex PCR was the method, and the copy in TCRdb shows in-frame clones only, minus some. Seen here are approximately 120,000 clones, roughly 80% observed once, and the top ten hold 4%. This sequence originates from a man aged 18 to 29 in good health and CMV-seropositive. The chain joins TRBV6-5 to TRBJ1-1, with a weak D call TRBD1 (5 bases). Source material: PBMCs. In DNA, the CDR3 is TGTGCCAGCACCCAACCGGGACTCGCGAACACTGAAGCTTTCTTT. This codes for CASTQPGLANTEAFF.